This TCR beta chain originates from a study of blood T cell repertoires in COVID-19. Sequenced by immunoSEQ multiplex PCR; TCRdb stores in-frame clones only, minus some. The sample carries 200,000 to 250,000 clones, around 88% recorded once. CDR3 length equals 15 residues. Looked up from germline, CDR1 is LGHDT and CDR2 is YNNKEL (reference sequence). V shed 4 bases and J shed 1 base, with 13 bases lying between them. Sequencing used peripheral blood. The chain couples TRBV3-1 (or the pseudogene TRBV3-2) to TRBJ1-1; D is unresolved. This clonotype was sampled from an older man with acute or convalescent COVID-19. DNA for the CDR3: TGTGCCAGCAGCCGAGTGAGAGGAGGGAACACTGAAGCTTTCTTT. Protein sequence: CASSRVRGGNTEAFF.